This is a list of T cell receptor beta chains from one sample in a study of blood T cell repertoires in COVID-19. Only in-frame clones appear in the TCRdb table, and some are missing; sequencing was by immunoSEQ multiplex PCR. Among 150,000 to 200,000 clones listed, roughly 90% were seen once. The sample was peripheral blood. The receptor set was obtained from a man aged 60 to 69 with acute or convalescent COVID-19. Each CDR3 is given with its conserved first and last residue. The D gene is left open where the match is weak. Size values are once, few and many counts, or a class for expanded clones, and some rows have none.

once	TRBD1	TRBV7-9	TRBJ1-4	TGTGCCAGCAGCCCAAGACAGGGCCATAATGAAAAACTGTTTTTT	CASSPRQGHNEKLFF
-	-	TRBV6-5	TRBJ1-2	TGTGCCAGCAGTTATAGAACGGGGGGCACTAAGGGCTACACCTTC	CASSYRTGGTKGYTF
-	-	TRBV6-6	TRBJ2-7	TGTGCCAGCAGTTCCTACTACGAGCAGTACTTC	CASSSYYEQYF
-	TRBD1	TRBV7-9	TRBJ2-6	TGTGCCAGCAGCACGGAGAGGCCGGGACAGAGCTCTGGGGCCAACGTCCTGACTTTC	CASSTERPGQSSGANVLTF
-	-	TRBV11-3	TRBJ1-5	TGTGCCAGCAGCTTAGAGTCAAATCAGCCCCAGCATTTT	CASSLESNQPQHF
-	TRBD1	TRBV15	TRBJ1-2	TGTGCCACCTCCAGGACAGGGGGCTCGAGCTATGGCTACACCTTC	CATSRTGGSSYGYTF
-	TRBD2	TRBV24-1	TRBJ2-1	TGTGCCACCAGTGATTTGGGGTCTAGCGGACACTCCTACAATGAGCAGTTCTTC	CATSDLGSSGHSYNEQFF
-	TRBD2	TRBV6-1	TRBJ2-3	TGTGCCAGCAGTGACCGGACTAGCGGGGCCACAGATACGCAGTATTTT	CASSDRTSGATDTQYF
once	TRBD1	TRBV7-9	TRBJ1-2	TGTGCCAGCAGCTTAGAACAGGGGGCGATCGATGGCTACACCTTC	CASSLEQGAIDGYTF
-	-	TRBV6-6	TRBJ1-2	TGTGCCAGCAGTTACTCGCTGGGACACAACTATGGCTACACCTTC	CASSYSLGHNYGYTF
-	TRBD2	TRBV24-1	TRBJ2-1	TGTGCCACCAGTGCGACTAGCGGGGGGGCCTACAATGAGCAGTTCTTC	CATSATSGGAYNEQFF
-	-	TRBV30	TRBJ1-5	TGTGCCTGGAGTGTAAAGGGGTCGGGTCAGCCCCAGCATTTT	CAWSVKGSGQPQHF
-	TRBD1	TRBV5-8	TRBJ1-2	TGTGCCAGCAGCTTGGAGGGGACAGCTAACTATGGCTACACCTTC	CASSLEGTANYGYTF
-	TRBD2	TRBV7-3	TRBJ2-3	TGTGCCAGCAGCTTAGGACTAGCGGGAGTGGTAGATACGCAGTATTTT	CASSLGLAGVVDTQYF
once	TRBD1	TRBV6-5	TRBJ2-7	TGTGCCAGCAGTCGGGACAGGGGCTACGAGCAGTACTTC	CASSRDRGYEQYF
-	-	TRBV30	TRBJ1-5	TGTGCCTGGAGAACGAAAGGGGCAAGCAATCAGCCCCAGCATTTT	CAWRTKGASNQPQHF
-	-	TRBV19	TRBJ1-5	TGTGCCAGTAGTGTTTCCAGGGTTCAGCCCCAGCATTTT	CASSVSRVQPQHF
-	-	TRBV30	TRBJ1-1	TGTGCCTGGGTTTCCGGGATTGGGAGGCCTGAAGCTTTCTTT	CAWVSGIGRPEAFF
-	TRBD1	TRBV24-1	TRBJ2-3	TGTGCCACCAGTGATGCCGGGACAGGGTCCGATACGCAGTATTTT	CATSDAGTGSDTQYF
-	TRBD2	TRBV11-3	TRBJ2-1	TGTGCCAGCAGCTCCATACTAGCGGGAGACTACAATGAGCAGTTCTTC	CASSSILAGDYNEQFF
-	-	TRBV11-2	TRBJ1-1	TGTGCCAGCAGCTTAGCGGGGGGGGACACTGAAGCTTTCTTT	CASSLAGGDTEAFF
-	TRBD1	TRBV12-5	TRBJ1-2	TGTGCTAGTGGCTATAGGACAGGGGATGGCTACACCTTC	CASGYRTGDGYTF